The TCR beta chain under discussion was sequenced for a study of T-cell memory formation after mild COVID-19 (dated by TCRdb to the early 2020s). The study in broad terms: TCR sequence clusters from the two donors were found to be largely donor specific. In two donors, T-cell clones that expanded and contracted after mild COVID-19 were tracked by sequencing TCRalpha and TCRbeta repertoires over time. Two young, previously healthy adult volunteers made up the cohort, one male and one female. General conclusions and limits of the study: Contracting CD4+ clones turned up mainly in the CM and EM memory subsets, whereas EMRA was where CD8+ clones were enriched. SARS-CoV-2 specificity of the second-wave clones peaking on day 37 was not confirmed. The detection of some responding clones in pre-infection memory suggests that pre-existing cross-reactive memory T cells joined the SARS-CoV-2 response. Balanced CD4/CD8 phenotypes were observed for clones contracting from day 15 to 85, whereas a bias towards CD4+ was observed for a second wave of clones expanding from day 15 to 37. The study included only a couple of mild cases, and larger cohorts that include severe cases with pre-infection samples were judged to be necessary.

Including cysteine and phenylalanine, the CDR3 has 16 amino acids. Only the CDR3 DNA stays, 48 bases, in frame from base 1. The germline V gene (reference sequence) sets CDR1 to SEHNR and CDR2 to FQNEAQ. V and J lose 5 bases and 11 bases, and a span of 26 bases separates them. This clonotype was seen a handful of times. This clone's antigen is unknown. No much larger clone is present one base from it, and per-base qualities are unavailable. Sequencer: Illumina NovaSeq 6000. cDNA libraries for TCRalpha and TCRbeta were prepared by 5'RACE using constant-segment primers, with sample barcodes and unique molecular identifiers added. RNA was extracted from every sample with Trizol reagent. Library amplification was performed in two PCR steps, and a second sample barcode and Illumina TruSeq adapters were introduced in the second step. Sequencing of libraries was performed on an Illumina NovaSeq with 2 x 150 bp paired-end reads. Per the original workflow: Demultiplexing of reads and collapsing into UMI-guided consensus sequences were performed with migec v1.2.7. Using mixcr v2.1.11, UMI consensuses were aligned to TRA and TRB V and J templates and then assembled into clonotypes. A clonotype was counted as expanded or contracted only when both edgeR and NoisET called the clonotype significant, with the noise models trained on biological replicates. For edgeR calls, the thresholds were a false discovery rate-adjusted p below 0.01 and a log2 fold-change of 1. As an exploratory analysis of dynamics, max-normalized trajectories of the 1000 most abundant clonotypes were examined by PCA with hierarchical clustering. Separately sequenced CD4+ and CD8+ repertoires were used to assign the CD4 or CD8 phenotype of responding clones. The raw public reads went through TCRdb reprocessing: fastp at Q25, MiXCR clone calling, in-frame beta chains kept. Rows with one shared CDR3 protein collapse into an entry with the most common genes and DNA. Here the V and J calls rest on TCRdb's processing, not on the authors' analysis. The sample records about 82,000 distinct CDR3 sequences, 9.5% to 15% of which are singletons. Roughly 40% of the sample is taken by the ten largest.

Ficoll-Paque density gradient centrifugation was the method used to isolate PBMCs. Source material: PBMCs or a T cell subset sorted from them (not recorded which). This receptor was obtained from a man in his late teens or twenties who had mild COVID-19 (a few samples of this study predate the infection). The sample titles of this study are shuffled in the database, so cell type and time point are left out; the donor was told from shared clones. The V gene is TRBV7-9 and the J gene is TRBJ2-3, with TRBD1 as a weak D call on 8 bases. CDR3 protein: CASSPSTGGGHVGQYF. At the DNA level, the sequence is TGTGCCAGCAGCCCGTCCACAGGGGGGGGACATGTTGGGCAGTATTTT.